Below, one T cell receptor (beta chain) is given with its context. The target antigen is unknown. The data were taken from a study of cytomegalovirus exposure and HLA in healthy donors. Study-wide points: One later analysis reportedly identified an Asian-associated ancestry cluster that showed fewer N-insertions than the approximately 700-donor mean. With later analysis, a missense DCLRE1C variant became linked to TCR beta V- and J-gene trimming.

The CDR3 consists of 14 residues. The V gene end was trimmed by 6 bases and the J gene end by 4 bases; junction bases not matched to a gene: 2. CDR1 is SNHLY and CDR2 is FYNNEI in the germline V gene. 60 Vbeta and 13 Jbeta primers were used in PCR. Produced via immunoSEQ multiplex PCR; TCRdb's table is partial and in-frame only. The sample lists 100,000 or so clones, about four fifths occurring once. V and J are TRBV2 and TRBJ2-2, with 10 bases aligning to TRBD2. The TCR sequence derives from a man aged 35-49 years in good health and CMV-seronegative. Sequencing input: PBMCs. CDR3 protein: CASRAGGPTGELFF. The CDR3 DNA reads as TGTGCCAGCAGAGCGGGAGGGCCCACCGGGGAGCTGTTTTTT.